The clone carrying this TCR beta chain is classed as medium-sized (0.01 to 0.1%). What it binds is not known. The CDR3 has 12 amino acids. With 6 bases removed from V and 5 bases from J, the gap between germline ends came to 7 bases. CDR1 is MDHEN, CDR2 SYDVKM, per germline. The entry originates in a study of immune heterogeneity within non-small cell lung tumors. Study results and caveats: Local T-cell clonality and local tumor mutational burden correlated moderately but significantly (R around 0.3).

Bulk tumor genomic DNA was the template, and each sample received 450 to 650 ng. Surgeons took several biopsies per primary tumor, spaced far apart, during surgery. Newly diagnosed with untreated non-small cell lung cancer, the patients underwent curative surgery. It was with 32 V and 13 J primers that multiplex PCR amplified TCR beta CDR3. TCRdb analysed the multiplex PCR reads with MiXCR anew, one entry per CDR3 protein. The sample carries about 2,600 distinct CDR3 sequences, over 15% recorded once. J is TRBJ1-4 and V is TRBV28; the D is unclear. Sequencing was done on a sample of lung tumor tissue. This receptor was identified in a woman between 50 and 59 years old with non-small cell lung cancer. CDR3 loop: CASRTVNEKLFF. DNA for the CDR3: TGTGCCAGCAGAACGGTCAATGAAAAACTGTTTTTT.